A selection of T cell receptor beta chains follows, all from one sample in a study of glioma-infiltrating T cells. TCRdb called the multiplex PCR reads again in MiXCR, with one record for every CDR3 protein. The data show some 190,000 distinct CDR3 sequences, roughly 32% seen once. Sequencing used glioma tissue, nonneoplastic brain tissue, or PBMCs (not recorded which). The receptors stem from a human donor with low-grade glioma or glioblastoma, undergoing nonglioma brain surgery, or in good health (not recorded which). The CDR3 runs from the conserved cysteine through the conserved F or W. A D gene is named only where the DNA matches it firmly. Only some rows state a clone size, as once, few, many or a class for expanded clones.

CDR3,DNA,V,size,J,D
CASSYSGTLRNHEQYF,TGTGCCAGCAGTTATTCCGGGACACTAAGGAACCACGAGCAGTACTTC,TRBV6-5,many,TRBJ2-7,.
CASSYSPRSSGTYEQYF,TGTGCCAGCAGTTACTCACCCAGGTCTAGCGGTACCTACGAGCAGTACTTC,TRBV6-5,many,TRBJ2-7,TRBD2
CASSRNPSSGGNIQYF,TGTGCCAGCAGCCGAAACCCGTCTAGCGGGGGGAACATTCAGTACTTC,TRBV3-1,few,TRBJ2-4,TRBD2
CASSLMGSYNEQFF,TGCGCCAGCAGCTTGATGGGTAGCTACAATGAGCAGTTCTTC,TRBV5-1,many,TRBJ2-1,.
CASSLIQGALNEQYF,TGTGCCAGCAGCTTAATCCAGGGGGCATTGAACGAGCAGTACTTC,TRBV7-2,many,TRBJ2-7,TRBD1
CSVGEGSEGYTF,TGCAGCGTTGGAGAGGGGTCCGAGGGCTACACCTTC,TRBV29-1,.,TRBJ1-2,.
CASSPRVRTNTEAFF,TGTGCCAGCAGCCCAAGGGTCCGGACGAACACTGAAGCTTTCTTT,TRBV12-3/TRBV12-4,few,TRBJ1-1,.
CASSYSTGGIYEQYF,TGTGCCAGCAGTTACTCGACAGGAGGGATCTACGAGCAGTACTTC,TRBV6-6,many,TRBJ2-7,.
CASSLTSGSVEQYF,TGTGCCAGTAGCCTTACTAGCGGGAGCGTCGAGCAGTACTTC,TRBV19,.,TRBJ2-7,TRBD2
CASSPSGYGCTF,TGTGCCAGCAGTCCTTCTGGCTATGGCTGCACCTTC,TRBV12-3/TRBV12-4,.,TRBJ1-2,.
CASSEQGDWTGKPDTQYF,TGTGCCAGCAGTGAACAAGGCGACTGGACAGGGAAGCCAGATACGCAGTATTTT,TRBV25-1,.,TRBJ2-3,TRBD1
CASSSTGEGETQYF,TGTGCCAGCAGCTCGACAGGGGAAGGGGAGACCCAGTACTTC,TRBV13,once,TRBJ2-5,TRBD1
CASSGIDGELFF,TGTGCCAGCAGCGGGATTGACGGGGAGCTGTTTTTT,TRBV7-9,.,TRBJ2-2,.
CASSVGTGYEQFF,TGTGCCAGCAGTGTAGGGACAGGGTATGAGCAGTTCTTC,TRBV25-1,.,TRBJ2-1,TRBD1
CASTLGRERYEQYF,TGTGCCAGCACCCTTGGCAGGGAACGCTACGAGCAGTACTTC,TRBV12-3/TRBV12-4,many,TRBJ2-7,.
CATSDPGGFTYEQYF,TGTGCCACCAGCGACCCAGGGGGTTTTACATACGAGCAGTACTTC,TRBV15,many,TRBJ2-7,TRBD1
CASSFWRETQYF,TGTGCCAGCAGCTTCTGGCGGGAGACCCAGTACTTC,TRBV7-2,many,TRBJ2-5,.
CASQGQDSYEQYF,TGTGCCTCACAAGGCCAGGACTCCTACGAGCAGTACTTC,TRBV24-1,many,TRBJ2-7,.
CPSSAMTGNQETQYF,TGTCCCAGCTCGGCGATGACAGGGAACCAAGAGACCCAGTACTTC,TRBV18,.,TRBJ2-5,TRBD1
CASINGRKNTEAFF,TGTGCCAGCATTAATGGACGCAAGAACACTGAAGCTTTCTTT,TRBV28,many,TRBJ1-1,.
CATRRDRDYEQYF,TGTGCCACAAGAAGAGATCGGGACTACGAGCAGTACTTC,TRBV15,.,TRBJ2-7,.
CASSFNSGFYGYTF,TGTGCCAGCAGCTTTAACTCAGGGTTCTATGGCTACACCTTC,TRBV7-2,many,TRBJ1-2,.
CAIMPSGTDTQYF,TGTGCCATCATGCCTAGCGGCACAGATACGCAGTATTTT,TRBV10-3,many,TRBJ2-3,.
CASSQDIRLASTDTQYF,TGCGCCAGCAGCCAAGATATCCGACTAGCGAGTACAGATACGCAGTATTTT,TRBV4-1,many,TRBJ2-3,TRBD2
CASSRRLAGGRNEQFF,TGTGCCAGCAGCCGACGCCTAGCGGGAGGGCGCAATGAGCAGTTCTTC,TRBV11-2,few,TRBJ2-1,TRBD2
CASGAGSATDTQYF,TGTGCCAGCGGGGCTGGGTCAGCCACAGATACGCAGTATTTT,TRBV2,many,TRBJ2-3,.
CSVVAGTLTEQYF,TGCAGCGTGGTGGCAGGTACCCTTACCGAGCAGTACTTC,TRBV29-1,few,TRBJ2-7,.
CSVEDPERESFEQYF,TGCAGCGTTGAAGATCCCGAGCGGGAGTCTTTCGAGCAGTACTTC,TRBV29-1,.,TRBJ2-7,TRBD2
CASSTVSSLVF,TGTGCCAGTAGTACTGTCTCGTCATTAGTCTTC,TRBV19,many,TRBJ2-7,.
CASSPGLAVSYNEQFF,TGTGCCAGCAGCCCTGGACTAGCGGTCTCCTACAATGAGCAGTTCTTC,TRBV5-4,many,TRBJ2-1,TRBD2
CASSPVGRTNEKLFF,TGTGCCAGCAGTCCAGTAGGGAGGACTAATGAAAAACTGTTTTTT,TRBV27,many,TRBJ1-4,.
CASSLGLAGVHYEQYF,TGTGCCAGCAGTTTGGGACTAGCGGGAGTCCACTACGAGCAGTACTTC,TRBV6-2/TRBV6-3,once,TRBJ2-7,TRBD2
CASSIGAGGQNTQYF,TGTGCCAGTAGTATTGGGGCAGGGGGTCAGAATACGCAGTATTTT,TRBV19,many,TRBJ2-3,TRBD1
CASSPTIVEQYF,TGTGCCAGCAGCCCCACTATAGTCGAGCAGTACTTC,TRBV7-2,many,TRBJ2-7,.
CASSPVGANVLTF,TGTGCCAGCAGCCCCGTTGGGGCCAACGTCCTGACTTTC,TRBV3-1,many,TRBJ2-6,.
CASSDRGTGQETQYF,TGTGCCAGCAGCGATCGGGGTACAGGGCAGGAGACCCAGTACTTC,TRBV7-2,many,TRBJ2-5,.
CASSGDLLAKETQYF,TGCGCCAGCAGCGGCGACCTCCTCGCTAAAGAGACCCAGTACTTC,TRBV5-1,few,TRBJ2-5,.
CSSSWGLAYNTGELFF,TGTTCCAGCAGTTGGGGACTAGCGTACAACACCGGGGAGCTGTTTTTT,TRBV6-1,once,TRBJ2-2,TRBD2
CASSQASLGEQYF,TGTGCCAGCAGCCAAGCTTCCCTGGGAGAGCAGTACTTC,TRBV4-2,many,TRBJ2-7,.
CSSSVDKNDEQYF,TGTTCCAGTAGTGTCGACAAGAATGACGAGCAGTACTTC,TRBV19,.,TRBJ2-7,.
CASSQGRAGQITEAFF,TGCGCCAGCAGCCAAGGTCGGGCAGGGCAGATCACTGAAGCTTTCTTT,TRBV4-3,many,TRBJ1-1,.
CASSSSDGTYEQYF,TGTGCCAGCAGTTCTTCAGACGGAACCTACGAGCAGTACTTC,TRBV16,.,TRBJ2-7,.
CASSYSERRSPLHF,TGTGCCAGCAGTTACTCCGAACGCCGCTCACCCCTCCACTTT,TRBV6-2/TRBV6-3,many,TRBJ1-6,.
CASSQPTSGSYNEQFF,TGCGCCAGCAGCCAACCAACTAGCGGCTCCTACAATGAGCAGTTCTTC,TRBV4-1,many,TRBJ2-1,TRBD2
CAIDGQGNYGYTF,TGTGCCATCGACGGACAGGGTAACTATGGCTACACCTTC,TRBV28,.,TRBJ1-2,TRBD1
CASSLAGTGSETQYF,TGCGCCAGCAGCTTGGCCGGGACAGGGAGTGAGACCCAGTACTTC,TRBV5-1,few,TRBJ2-5,TRBD1
CASSQVQGKGNEQFF,TGCGCCAGCAGCCAAGTACAGGGGAAGGGCAATGAGCAGTTCTTC,TRBV4-1,many,TRBJ2-1,TRBD1
CASIPGQGVYNEQFF,TGTGCCAGCATCCCTGGACAGGGGGTCTACAATGAGCAGTTCTTC,TRBV6-1,.,TRBJ2-1,TRBD1
CASSPRQGSSSGANVLTF,TGTGCCAGCAGTCCGCGACAGGGGTCGAGCTCTGGGGCCAACGTCCTGACTTTC,TRBV6-2/TRBV6-3,many,TRBJ2-6,TRBD1
CARLTAGLDSTDTQYF,TGTGCGAGACTAACCGCAGGGTTAGACTCGACAGATACGCAGTATTTT,TRBV11-2,few,TRBJ2-3,.
CASSLQSTDTQYF,TGTGCCAGCAGTTTGCAAAGCACAGATACGCAGTATTTT,TRBV27,many,TRBJ2-3,.
CASSLGGGGQGQETQYF,TGTGCCAGCAGTTTGGGAGGCGGGGGCCAGGGGCAAGAGACCCAGTACTTC,TRBV12-3/TRBV12-4,.,TRBJ2-5,.